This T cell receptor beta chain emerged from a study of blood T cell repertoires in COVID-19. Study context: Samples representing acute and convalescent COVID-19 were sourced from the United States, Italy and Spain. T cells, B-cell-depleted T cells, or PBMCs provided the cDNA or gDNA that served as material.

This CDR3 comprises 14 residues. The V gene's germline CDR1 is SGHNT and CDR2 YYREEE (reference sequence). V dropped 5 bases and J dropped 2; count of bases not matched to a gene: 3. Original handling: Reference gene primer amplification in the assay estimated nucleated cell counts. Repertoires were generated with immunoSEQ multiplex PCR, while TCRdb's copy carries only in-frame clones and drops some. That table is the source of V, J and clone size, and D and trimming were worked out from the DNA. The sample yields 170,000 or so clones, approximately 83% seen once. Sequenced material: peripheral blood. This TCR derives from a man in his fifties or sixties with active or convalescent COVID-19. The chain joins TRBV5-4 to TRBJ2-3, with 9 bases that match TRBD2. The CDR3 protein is CASRRTSVTDTQYF. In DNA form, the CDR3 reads TGTGCCAGCAGGCGGACTAGCGTCACAGATACGCAGTATTTT.